Listed below are T cell receptor beta chains from one sample, sequenced in a study of blood T cells in healthy people across ages. Each CDR3 protein gets one entry after TCRdb re-called the 5' RACE reads with MiXCR. The table includes around 820,000 distinct CDR3 sequences, 20% to 30% detected once. This sample also belongs to another study, concerning T cells of mothers and their children.

Sequencing was carried out using blood. The receptor set was obtained from a boy aged 5-17 years in good health. Each CDR3 is given with its conserved first and last residue. D genes are given only for firm matches. Clone size is not always given. Where it is, it says once, few, many or a class for expanded clones.

.,.,TRBJ2-7,TRBV28,CASSHRRRGLGARVSYEQYF,TGTGCCAGCAGCCACCGAAGGCGGGGTCTGGGCGCTAGGGTCTCCTACGAGCAGTACTTC
few,.,TRBJ1-1,TRBV28,CASSFPGIAEAFF,TGTGCCAGCAGTTTCCCGGGGATCGCTGAAGCTTTCTTT
.,.,TRBJ2-1,TRBV20-1,CSARVLVEYNEQFF,TGCAGTGCTAGAGTACTAGTCGAATACAATGAGCAGTTCTTC
.,.,TRBJ2-5,TRBV5-1,CASSLRYQETQHF,TGCGCCAGCAGCTTGAGGTACCAAGAGACCCAGCACTTC
.,.,TRBJ1-1,TRBV5-1,CASKGSGTENTEAFF,TGCGCCAGCAAGGGCTCCGGGACGGAGAACACTGAAGCTTTCTTT
.,.,TRBJ2-7,TRBV7-9,CASSLGSAPSAGEQYF,TGTGCCAGCAGCTTAGGTTCGGCACCTAGCGCGGGGGAGCAGTACTTC
few,.,TRBJ1-4,TRBV5-1,CASSLGPGENEKLFF,TGCGCCAGCAGCTTGGGTCCAGGGGAAAATGAAAAACTGTTTTTT
.,.,TRBJ2-5,TRBV5-5,CASSLAARETQYF,TGTGCCAGCAGCTTGGCCGCCAGGGAGACCCAGTACTTC
.,TRBD1,TRBJ1-2,TRBV7-9,CASSLTGGEGYTF,TGTGCCAGCAGTTTAACAGGGGGCGAAGGCTACACCTTC
few,.,TRBJ1-5,TRBV12-3/TRBV12-4,CASSFSSPVLHQPQHF,TGTGCCAGCAGTTTTTCGAGTCCAGTTCTCCATCAGCCCCAGCATTTT
few,.,TRBJ2-6,TRBV20-1,CSARGGTGANVLTF,TGCAGTGCTAGAGGGGGGACTGGGGCCAACGTCCTGACTTTC
.,.,TRBJ2-7,TRBV6-2/TRBV6-3,CASSFRPGTNRYEQYF,TGTGCCAGCAGTTTTCGGCCGGGGACAAATCGCTACGAGCAGTACTTC
few,TRBD1,TRBJ1-1,TRBV20-1,CSAQVQGALKTEAFF,TGCAGTGCTCAAGTGCAGGGGGCTCTGAAGACTGAAGCTTTCTTT
.,.,TRBJ1-4,TRBV7-2,CASSLPDSAGNEKLFF,TGTGCCAGCAGCTTACCGGACAGCGCGGGTAATGAAAAACTGTTTTTT
.,.,TRBJ2-4,TRBV20-1,CSARVPPYVAKNIQYF,TGCAGTGCTAGAGTTCCCCCTTATGTAGCCAAAAACATTCAGTACTTC
.,TRBD1,TRBJ1-3,TRBV5-6,CASSYYRGHGGNTIYF,TGTGCCAGCAGCTATTACAGGGGGCACGGAGGAAACACCATATATTTT
few,.,TRBJ1-1,TRBV3-1,CASSPTTGRWDKKAFF,TGTGCCAGCAGCCCAACCACAGGGAGGTGGGATAAAAAAGCTTTCTTT
few,.,TRBJ2-2,TRBV20-1,CSARTHGNTGELFF,TGCAGTGCTAGGACTCACGGGAACACCGGGGAGCTGTTTTTT
.,TRBD2,TRBJ2-2,TRBV25-1,CASSDLSGRAYWDTGELFF,TGTGCCAGCAGTGATTTGAGCGGGAGGGCCTATTGGGACACCGGGGAGCTGTTTTTT
.,.,TRBJ2-1,TRBV7-2,CASSLAGSGAYNEQFF,TGTGCCAGCAGCTTAGCTGGGTCAGGGGCCTACAATGAGCAGTTCTTC
.,TRBD1,TRBJ2-7,TRBV7-9,CASSPVTAGTAYEQYF,TGTGCCAGCAGCCCCGTCACGGCAGGGACAGCCTACGAGCAGTACTTC
many,TRBD1,TRBJ2-5,TRBV6-2/TRBV6-3,CASSYQDRDTQYF,TGTGCCAGCAGTTACCAAGACAGGGACACCCAGTACTTC
.,.,TRBJ2-2,TRBV12-3/TRBV12-4,CASTPWGDTGELFF,TGTGCCAGCACCCCTTGGGGGGACACCGGGGAGCTGTTTTTT
.,TRBD1,TRBJ1-5,TRBV7-3,CASTSLCGTENQPQHF,TGTGCCAGCACTTCTCTTTGCGGGACAGAGAATCAGCCCCAGCATTTT
.,TRBD2,TRBJ2-3,TRBV5-1,CASSFELAGMDTQYF,TGCGCCAGCAGCTTCGAACTAGCGGGAATGGATACGCAGTATTTT
once,TRBD2,TRBJ2-1,TRBV6-6,CASKKRGTRNEQFF,TGTGCCAGCAAGAAGCGGGGGACTCGGAATGAGCAGTTCTTC
few,.,TRBJ2-3,TRBV29-1,CSVEGPRGDTQYF,TGCAGCGTTGAAGGGCCCAGGGGCGATACGCAGTATTTT
many,.,TRBJ1-4,TRBV12-3/TRBV12-4,CASSLARARWVYNEKLFF,TGTGCCAGCAGTTTAGCCCGGGCCCGCTGGGTTTATAATGAAAAACTGTTTTTT